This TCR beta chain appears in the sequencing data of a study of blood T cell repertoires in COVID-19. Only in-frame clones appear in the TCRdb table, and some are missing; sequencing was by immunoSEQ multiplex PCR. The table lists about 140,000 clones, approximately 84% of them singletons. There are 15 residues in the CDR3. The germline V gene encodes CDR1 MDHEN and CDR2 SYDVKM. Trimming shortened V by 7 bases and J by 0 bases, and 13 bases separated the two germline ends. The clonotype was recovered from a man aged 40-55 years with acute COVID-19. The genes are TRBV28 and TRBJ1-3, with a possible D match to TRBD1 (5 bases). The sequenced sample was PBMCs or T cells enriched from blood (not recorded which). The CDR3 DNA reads TGTGCCAGCACCCTGGACACCGTCTCTGGAAACACCATATATTTT. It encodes CASTLDTVSGNTIYF.